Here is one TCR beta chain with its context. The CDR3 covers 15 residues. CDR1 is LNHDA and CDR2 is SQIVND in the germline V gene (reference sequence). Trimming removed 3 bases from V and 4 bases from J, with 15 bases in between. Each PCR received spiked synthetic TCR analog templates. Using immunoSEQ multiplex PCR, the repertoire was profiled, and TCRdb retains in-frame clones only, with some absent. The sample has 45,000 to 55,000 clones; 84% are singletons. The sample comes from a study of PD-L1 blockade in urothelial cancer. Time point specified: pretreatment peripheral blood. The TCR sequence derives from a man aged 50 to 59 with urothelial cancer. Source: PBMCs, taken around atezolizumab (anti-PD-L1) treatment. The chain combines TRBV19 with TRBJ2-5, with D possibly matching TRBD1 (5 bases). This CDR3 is CASSMAQGLGETQYF. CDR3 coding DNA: TGTGCCAGTAGTATGGCGCAGGGATTAGGAGAGACCCAGTACTTC. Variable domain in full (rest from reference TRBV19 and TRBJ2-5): DGGITQSPKYLFRKEGQNVTLSCEQNLNHDAMYWYRQDPGQGLRLIYYSQIVNDFQKGDIAEGYSVSREKKESFPLTVTSAQKNPTAFYLCASSMAQGLGETQYFGPGTRLLVL.